This T cell receptor (beta chain) was recovered during a study of tumor-infiltrating lymphocytes in primary liver carcinoma. Findings and limits, study-wide: Tumor top-250-clone fraction significantly exceeded that of blood (p = 0.039). Whereas tumor region pairs overlapped more, tumor-adjacent and tumor-blood pairs overlapped less.

This clonotype was observed once. Its antigen is unidentified. Sequence at one end of the junction differs from germline and may be a read error. The study co-extracted DNA and RNA from around 18-30 mg of unsorted bulk tissue. Chronic HBV infection affected patients, none of whom had received treatment. The CDR3 extends over 16 amino acids. CDR1 is SQVTM, CDR2 ANQGSEA, per germline. The template, 500 ng total RNA, yielded TCR beta cDNA made with a constant-region primer. Amplification in three nested multiplex PCR rounds with slightly modified ARM-PCR gave rise to TCR beta libraries. Use of TRBV1-TRBV30 forward primers with a C-beta reverse primer characterized the first two PCR rounds, which lasted approximately 11 cycles each. Each CDR3 protein is one row after TCRdb ran MiXCR on the multiplex PCR reads. Counted here are 110,000 or so distinct CDR3 sequences, about four fifths occurring once; the ten biggest clones make up about 20%.

The chain carries TRBV29-1 and TRBJ2-7; D may correspond to TRBD1 or TRBD2 (5 bases each). Sequences were obtained from liver tumor tissue from sampling region 3. Noted subset: tumor region T3, left-lateral pole. The source of this sequence is a man in his forties with primary liver carcinoma and hepatitis B virus infection. The CDR3 DNA is TGCCGCGCCATGACATCTGGGACCGGCACTCCCTGCGAGCGGTACTTC. It yields the protein CRAMTSGTGTPCERYF.